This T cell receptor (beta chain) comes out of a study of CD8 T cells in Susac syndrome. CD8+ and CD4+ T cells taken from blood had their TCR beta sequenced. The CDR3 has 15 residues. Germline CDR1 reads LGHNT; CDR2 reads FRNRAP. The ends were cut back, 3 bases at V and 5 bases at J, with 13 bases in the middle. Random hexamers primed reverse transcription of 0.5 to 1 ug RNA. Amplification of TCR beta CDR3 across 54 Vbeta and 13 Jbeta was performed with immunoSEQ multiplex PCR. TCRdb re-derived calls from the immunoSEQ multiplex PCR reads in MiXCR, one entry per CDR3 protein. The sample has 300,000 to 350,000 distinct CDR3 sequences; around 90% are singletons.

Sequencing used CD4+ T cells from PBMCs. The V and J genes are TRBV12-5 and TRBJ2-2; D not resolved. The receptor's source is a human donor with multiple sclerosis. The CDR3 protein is CASGLGNLRTGELFF. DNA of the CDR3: TGTGCTAGTGGTTTAGGAAATTTAAGAACCGGGGAGCTGTTTTTT.